Sequencing of this TCR beta chain was carried out in a study of blood T cell repertoires in COVID-19 (dated by TCRdb to 2020 to 2022). About the study as a whole: The collaborator samples originated in the United States, Italy and Spain and spanned the acute and convalescent phases of COVID-19. The material from the prospective study consisted of cDNA or gDNA derived from T cells, B-cell-depleted T cells, or PBMCs. The dataset comprised deeply sampled blood TCRbeta repertoires from subjects exposed to, actively infected with, or recovered from COVID-19. The repertoires were released in a freely available public database meant as a resource for research on the immune response to SARS-CoV-2. Samples were obtained from the ongoing ImmuneRACE study (first 160 participants) and from roughly 1,300 subjects provided by 6 global collaborators. A de-identified subject ID, COVID-19 status, age in years and sex were almost always included in the sample metadata. Where available, HLA class I and class II types were taken from metadata supplied by the sample provider and were not determined by assay-based typing. Beyond this particular receptor, the publication reports: The quantity of clinical and demographic metadata differed by source and by participant and was supplied without curation.

Each collaborating institution followed its own protocols to collect whole blood in K2EDTA tubes. For TCRbeta analysis, collaborators shipped samples in one of three forms: frozen whole blood, isolated PBMCs, or DNA extracted from either of those sample types. In the case of this clone: What this receptor recognizes is not known. No much larger clonotype is one base removed from it; base qualities were not supplied.

V lost 4 bases and J lost 8 bases; the stretch between them is 11 bases long. Based on the germline V gene, the CDR1 and CDR2 sequences are SQVTM and ANQGSEA. The CDR3 covers 11 residues, taking in both the cysteine and the phenylalanine. Only the CDR3 part of the read is kept: 33 bases, read in frame from the first base. The immunoSEQ Assay, a bias-controlled multiplex PCR, was used to amplify TCRbeta CDR3 regions from genomic DNA. The paper's data handling went like this. The number of nucleated cells in each sample was estimated from the amplification of reference gene primers within the assay. To quantify the absolute abundance of each unique TCRbeta CDR3 rearrangement, sequence reads were collapsed and filtered. Productive Simpson clonality was computed per sample as the square root of Simpson's diversity index over productive rearrangements. As stored in TCRdb, this immuneACCESS dataset retains in-frame rearrangements with V and J assigned. A fraction of the clones does not appear; measured against another copy, unresolved V genes explain less than half of the discrepancy, and the remainder lacks a known reason. The V and J calls and the clone size are those of that table, but D and trimming were determined from the DNA. This sample is represented by about 98,000 clones; 65% to 85% of them were singletons. Jointly, the top ten make up over 8.5% of the sample.

This sequence was found in an elderly woman with acute or convalescent COVID-19. The sequenced sample was peripheral blood. The sequence is built from TRBV29-1 and TRBJ1-2; the D gene identity is not certain. DNA sequence: TGCAGCGTTGGAGGGCCAAAGGGCTACACCTTC. Translated, it reads CSVGGPKGYTF. With the portions outside the CDR3 filled from the reference TRBV29-1 and TRBJ1-2 genes, the complete variable region becomes SAVISQKPSRDICQRGTSLTIQCQVDSQVTMMFWYRQQPGQSLTLIATANQGSEATYESGFVIDKFPISRPNLTFSTLTVSNMSPEDSSIYLCSVGGPKGYTFGSGTRLTVV.